This T cell receptor beta chain was found in a study of blood T cell repertoires in COVID-19. In the study overall: Specimens from acute and convalescent COVID-19 originated in the United States, Italy and Spain. The cDNA or gDNA used as material had been derived from T cells, B-cell-depleted T cells, or PBMCs.

Method: immunoSEQ multiplex PCR; TCRdb's copy keeps in-frame clones and lacks some. The sample has 200,000 to 250,000 clones, less than 90% seen once; the top ten hold less than 6.5%. Trimming shortened V by 3 bases and J by 2 bases, and 11 bases separated the two germline ends. The V gene's germline CDR1 is SNHLY and CDR2 FYNNEI. This CDR3 region has 15 residues. The chain joins TRBV2 to TRBJ1-5; perhaps TRBD1 as D (6 bases). The source material was peripheral blood. The TCR comes from a woman aged 60 to 75 who had recovered from COVID-19. The CDR3 region is CASSEDSLGNQPQHF. In nucleotides, the CDR3 is TGTGCCAGCAGTGAGGACAGCCTTGGCAATCAGCCCCAGCATTTT.